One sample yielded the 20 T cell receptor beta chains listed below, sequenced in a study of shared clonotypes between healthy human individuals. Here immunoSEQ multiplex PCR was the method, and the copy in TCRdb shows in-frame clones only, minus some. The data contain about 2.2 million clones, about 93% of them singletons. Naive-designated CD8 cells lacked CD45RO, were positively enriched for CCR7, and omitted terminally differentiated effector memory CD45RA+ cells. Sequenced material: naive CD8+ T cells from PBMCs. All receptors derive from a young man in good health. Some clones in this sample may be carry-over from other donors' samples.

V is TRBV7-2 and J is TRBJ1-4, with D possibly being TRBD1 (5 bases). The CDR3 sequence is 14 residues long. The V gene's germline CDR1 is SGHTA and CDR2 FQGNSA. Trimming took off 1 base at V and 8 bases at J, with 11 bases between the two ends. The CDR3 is CASSLGRAGEKLFF. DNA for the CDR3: TGTGCCAGCAGCTTAGGCAGGGCGGGCGAAAAACTGTTTTTT.

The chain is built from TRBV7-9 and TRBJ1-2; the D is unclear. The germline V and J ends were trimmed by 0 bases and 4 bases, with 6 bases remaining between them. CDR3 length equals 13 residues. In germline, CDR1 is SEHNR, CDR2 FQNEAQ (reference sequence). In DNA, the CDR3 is TGTGCCAGCAGCTTAGCGCTGAGCTATGGCTACACCTTC. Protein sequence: CASSLALSYGYTF.

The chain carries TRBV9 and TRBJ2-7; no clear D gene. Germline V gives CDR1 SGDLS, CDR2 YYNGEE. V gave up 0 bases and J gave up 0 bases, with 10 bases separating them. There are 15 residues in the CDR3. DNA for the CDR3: TGTGCCAGCAGCGTAGGCACAGCCGTCTCCTACGAGCAGTACTTC. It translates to CASSVGTAVSYEQYF.

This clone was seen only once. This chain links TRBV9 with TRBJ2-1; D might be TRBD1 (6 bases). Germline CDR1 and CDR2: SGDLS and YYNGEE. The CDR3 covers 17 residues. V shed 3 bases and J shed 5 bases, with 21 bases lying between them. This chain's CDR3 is CASSASGHRLGDNEQFF. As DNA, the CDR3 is TGTGCCAGCAGCGCCTCGGGACACCGTTTGGGGGACAATGAGCAGTTCTTC.

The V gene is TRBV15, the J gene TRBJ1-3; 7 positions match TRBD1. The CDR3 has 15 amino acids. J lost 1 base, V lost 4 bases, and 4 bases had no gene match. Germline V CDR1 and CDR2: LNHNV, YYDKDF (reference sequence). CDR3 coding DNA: TGTGCCACCAGCAACGACAGGGTTTCTGGAAACACCATATATTTT. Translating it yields CATSNDRVSGNTIYF.

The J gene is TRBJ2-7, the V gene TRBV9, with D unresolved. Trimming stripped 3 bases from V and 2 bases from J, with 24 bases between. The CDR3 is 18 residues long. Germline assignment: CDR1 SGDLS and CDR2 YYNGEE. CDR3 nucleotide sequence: TGTGCCAGCAGCGAAGCCCCCTCAGTACGTCCCCGCCCCTACGAGCAGTACTTC. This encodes CASSEAPSVRPRPYEQYF.

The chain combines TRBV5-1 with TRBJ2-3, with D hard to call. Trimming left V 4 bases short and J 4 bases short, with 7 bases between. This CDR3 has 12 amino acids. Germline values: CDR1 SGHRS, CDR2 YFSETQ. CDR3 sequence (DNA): TGCGCCAGCAGCCCGTTTTCAGATACGCAGTATTTT. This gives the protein CASSPFSDTQYF.

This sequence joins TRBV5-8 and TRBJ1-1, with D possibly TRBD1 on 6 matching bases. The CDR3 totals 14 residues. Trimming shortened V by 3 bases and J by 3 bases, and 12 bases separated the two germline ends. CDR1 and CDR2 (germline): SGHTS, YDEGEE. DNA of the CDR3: TGTGCCAGCAGCTCGGCGGGGGGGCACACTGAAGCTTTCTTT. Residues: CASSSAGGHTEAFF.

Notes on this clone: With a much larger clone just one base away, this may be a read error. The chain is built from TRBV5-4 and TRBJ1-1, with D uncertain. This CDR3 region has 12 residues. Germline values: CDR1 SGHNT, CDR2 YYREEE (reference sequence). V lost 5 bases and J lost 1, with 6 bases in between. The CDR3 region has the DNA TGTGCCAGCAGTTGGGAGAACACTGAAGCTTTCTTT. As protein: CASSWENTEAFF.

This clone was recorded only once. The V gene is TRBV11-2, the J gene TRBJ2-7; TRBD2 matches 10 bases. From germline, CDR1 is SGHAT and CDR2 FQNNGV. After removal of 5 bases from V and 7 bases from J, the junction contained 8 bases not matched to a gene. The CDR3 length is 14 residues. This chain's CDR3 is CASSQLAGVGEQYF. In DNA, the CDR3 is TGTGCCAGCAGCCAGCTAGCGGGAGTAGGAGAGCAGTACTTC.

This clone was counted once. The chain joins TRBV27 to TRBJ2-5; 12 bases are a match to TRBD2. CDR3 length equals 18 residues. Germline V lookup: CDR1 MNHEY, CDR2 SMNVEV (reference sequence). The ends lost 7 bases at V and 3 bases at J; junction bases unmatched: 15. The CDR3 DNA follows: TGTGCCAGCACCCCAAGTGGAGGACTAGCGGGACGGGAAGAGACCCAGTACTTC. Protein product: CASTPSGGLAGREETQYF.

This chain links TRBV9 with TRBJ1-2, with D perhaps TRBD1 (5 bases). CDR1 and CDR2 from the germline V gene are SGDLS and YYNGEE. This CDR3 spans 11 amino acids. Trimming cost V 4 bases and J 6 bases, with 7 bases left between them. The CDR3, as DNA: TGTGCCAGCAGCCGGGGGGATGGCTACACCTTC. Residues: CASSRGDGYTF.

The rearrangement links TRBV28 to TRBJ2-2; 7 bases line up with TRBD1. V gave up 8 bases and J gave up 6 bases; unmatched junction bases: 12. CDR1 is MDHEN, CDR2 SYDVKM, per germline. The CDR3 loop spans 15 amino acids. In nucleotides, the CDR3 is TGTGCCAGCGATAGACAGGGATTGGGGTCCGGGGAGCTGTTTTTT. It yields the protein CASDRQGLGSGELFF.

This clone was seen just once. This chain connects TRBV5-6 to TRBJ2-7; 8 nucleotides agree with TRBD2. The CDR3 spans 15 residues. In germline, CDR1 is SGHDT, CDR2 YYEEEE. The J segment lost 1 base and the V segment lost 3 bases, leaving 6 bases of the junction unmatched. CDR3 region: CASSSGLAYSYEQYF. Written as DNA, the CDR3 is TGTGCCAGCAGCTCAGGACTAGCTTATTCCTACGAGCAGTACTTC.

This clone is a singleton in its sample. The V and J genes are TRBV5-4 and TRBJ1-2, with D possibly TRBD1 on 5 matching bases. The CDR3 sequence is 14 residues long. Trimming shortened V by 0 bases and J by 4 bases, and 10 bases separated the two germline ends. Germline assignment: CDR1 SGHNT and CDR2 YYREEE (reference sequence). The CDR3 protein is CASSLVGAVYGYTF. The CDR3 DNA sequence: TGTGCCAGCAGCTTGGTAGGGGCGGTCTATGGCTACACCTTC.

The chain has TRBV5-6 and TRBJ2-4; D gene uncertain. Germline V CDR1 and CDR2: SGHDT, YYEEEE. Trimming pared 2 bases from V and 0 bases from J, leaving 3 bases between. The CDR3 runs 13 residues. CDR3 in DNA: TGTGCCAGCAGCTTAGCAGCCAAAAACATTCAGTACTTC. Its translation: CASSLAAKNIQYF.

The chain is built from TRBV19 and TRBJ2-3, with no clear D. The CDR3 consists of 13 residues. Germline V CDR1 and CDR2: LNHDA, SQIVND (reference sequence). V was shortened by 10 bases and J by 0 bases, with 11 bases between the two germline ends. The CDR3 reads CATGVTSTDTQYF. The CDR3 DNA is TGTGCCACTGGGGTAACTAGCACAGATACGCAGTATTTT.

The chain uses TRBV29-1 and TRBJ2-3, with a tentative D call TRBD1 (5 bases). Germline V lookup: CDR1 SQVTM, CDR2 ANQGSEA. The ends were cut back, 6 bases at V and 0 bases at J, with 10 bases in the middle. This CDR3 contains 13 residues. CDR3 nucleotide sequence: TGCAGCGTGAAGACAGCGAGCACAGATACGCAGTATTTT. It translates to CSVKTASTDTQYF.

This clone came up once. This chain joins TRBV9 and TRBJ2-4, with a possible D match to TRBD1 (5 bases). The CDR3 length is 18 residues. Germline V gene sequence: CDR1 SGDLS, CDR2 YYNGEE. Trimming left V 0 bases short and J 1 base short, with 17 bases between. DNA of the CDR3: TGTGCCAGCAGCGTAGGGGCAGGGAATCATTATGCCAAAAACATTCAGTACTTC. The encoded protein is CASSVGAGNHYAKNIQYF.

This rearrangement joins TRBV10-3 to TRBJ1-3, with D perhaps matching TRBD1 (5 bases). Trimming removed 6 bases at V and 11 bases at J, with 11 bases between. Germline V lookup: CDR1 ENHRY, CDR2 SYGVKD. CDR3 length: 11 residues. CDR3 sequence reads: CAIRGTAAIYF. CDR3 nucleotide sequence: TGTGCCATCAGAGGGACCGCGGCCATATATTTT.